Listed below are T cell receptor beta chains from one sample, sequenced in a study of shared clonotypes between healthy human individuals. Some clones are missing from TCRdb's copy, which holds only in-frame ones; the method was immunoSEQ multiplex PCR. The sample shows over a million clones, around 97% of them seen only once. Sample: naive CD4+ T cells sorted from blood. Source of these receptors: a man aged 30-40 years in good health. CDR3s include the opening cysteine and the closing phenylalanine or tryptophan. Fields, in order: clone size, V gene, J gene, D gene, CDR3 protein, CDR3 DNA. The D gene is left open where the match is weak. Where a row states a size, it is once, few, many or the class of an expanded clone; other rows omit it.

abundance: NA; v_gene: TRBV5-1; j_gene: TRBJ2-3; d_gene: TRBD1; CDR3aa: CASSLYPDRDTDTQYF; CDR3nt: TGCGCCAGCAGCTTGTATCCCGACAGGGACACAGATACGCAGTATTTT
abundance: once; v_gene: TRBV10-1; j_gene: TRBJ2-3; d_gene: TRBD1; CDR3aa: CASSDTGGWADTQYF; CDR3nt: TGCGCCAGCAGTGATACAGGGGGTTGGGCAGATACGCAGTATTTT
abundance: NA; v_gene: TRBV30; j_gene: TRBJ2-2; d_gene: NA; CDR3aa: CAWSVRRDQSGFF; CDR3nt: TGTGCCTGGAGTGTACGGAGAGACCAAAGTGGGTTTTTT
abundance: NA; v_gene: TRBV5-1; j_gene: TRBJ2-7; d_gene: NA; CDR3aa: CASSLDFEQETGEQYF; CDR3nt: TGCGCCAGCAGCTTGGATTTTGAACAGGAGACCGGGGAGCAGTACTTC
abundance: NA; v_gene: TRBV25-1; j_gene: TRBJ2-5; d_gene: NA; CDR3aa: CASSEVQGFRETQYF; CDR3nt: TGTGCCAGCAGTGAAGTACAGGGATTTCGGGAGACCCAGTACTTC
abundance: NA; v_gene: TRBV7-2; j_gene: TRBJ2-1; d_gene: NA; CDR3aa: CASSLAVAEYNEQFF; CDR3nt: TGTGCCAGCAGCTTAGCGGTAGCGGAATACAATGAGCAGTTCTTC
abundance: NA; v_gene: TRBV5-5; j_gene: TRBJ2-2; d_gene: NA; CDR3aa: CASSLARLPPTGELFF; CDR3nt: TGTGCCAGCAGCTTAGCCCGTCTTCCTCCCACCGGGGAGCTGTTTTTT
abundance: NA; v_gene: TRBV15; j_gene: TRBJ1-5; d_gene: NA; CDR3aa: CATSSKTAHQPQHF; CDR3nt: TGTGCCACCAGCAGCAAAACCGCACATCAGCCCCAGCATTTT
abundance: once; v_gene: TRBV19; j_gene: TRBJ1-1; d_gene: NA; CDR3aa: CASSILRGVTEAFF; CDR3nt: TGTGCCAGTAGTATTTTGCGAGGGGTCACTGAAGCTTTCTTT
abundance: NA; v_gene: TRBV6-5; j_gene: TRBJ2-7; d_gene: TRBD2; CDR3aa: CASSGRTSGSYEQYF; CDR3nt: TGTGCCAGCAGTGGACGGACTAGCGGTTCCTACGAGCAGTACTTC
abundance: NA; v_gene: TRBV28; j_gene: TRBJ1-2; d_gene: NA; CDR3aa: CASGQTTNYGYTF; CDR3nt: TGTGCCAGCGGGCAGACTACTAACTATGGCTACACCTTC
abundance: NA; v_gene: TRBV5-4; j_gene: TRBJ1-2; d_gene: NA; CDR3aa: CASSSTVAGYTF; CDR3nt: TGTGCCAGCAGCTCCACGGTTGCTGGCTACACCTTC
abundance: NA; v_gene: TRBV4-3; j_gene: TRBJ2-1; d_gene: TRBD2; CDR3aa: CASSHYTSGTPYNEQFF; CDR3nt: TGCGCCAGCAGCCATTACACTAGCGGCACTCCCTACAATGAGCAGTTCTTC
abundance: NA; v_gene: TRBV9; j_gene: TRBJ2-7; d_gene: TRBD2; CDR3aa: CASSVGEAGAPGEQYF; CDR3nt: TGTGCCAGCAGCGTAGGCGAAGCGGGAGCCCCAGGGGAGCAGTACTTC
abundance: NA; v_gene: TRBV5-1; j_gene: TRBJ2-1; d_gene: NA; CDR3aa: CASSLVGGEGRGGSYNEQFF; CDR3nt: TGCGCCAGCAGCTTGGTTGGGGGAGAGGGCAGGGGTGGCTCCTACAATGAGCAGTTCTTC
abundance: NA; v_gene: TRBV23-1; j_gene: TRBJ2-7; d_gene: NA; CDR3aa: CASGRVGQGYSEQYF; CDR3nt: TGCGCCAGCGGACGGGTTGGGCAGGGGTATAGCGAGCAGTACTTC
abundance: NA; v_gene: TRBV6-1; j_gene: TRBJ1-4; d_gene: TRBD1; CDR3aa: CASSDRGWVEKLFF; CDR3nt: TGTGCCAGCAGTGACAGGGGGTGGGTTGAAAAACTGTTTTTT